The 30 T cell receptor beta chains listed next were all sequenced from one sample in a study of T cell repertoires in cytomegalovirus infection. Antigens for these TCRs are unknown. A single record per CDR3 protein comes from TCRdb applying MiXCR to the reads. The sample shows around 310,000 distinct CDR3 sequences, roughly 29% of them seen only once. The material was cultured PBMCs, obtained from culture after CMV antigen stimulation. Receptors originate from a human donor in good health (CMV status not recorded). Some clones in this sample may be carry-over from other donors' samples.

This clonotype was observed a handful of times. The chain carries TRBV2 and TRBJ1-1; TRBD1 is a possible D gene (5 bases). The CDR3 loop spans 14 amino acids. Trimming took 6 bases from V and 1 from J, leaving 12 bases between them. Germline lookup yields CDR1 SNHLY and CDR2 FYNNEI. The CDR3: CASRSWGQNTEAFF. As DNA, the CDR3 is TGTGCCAGCAGGAGCTGGGGCCAGAACACTGAAGCTTTCTTT.

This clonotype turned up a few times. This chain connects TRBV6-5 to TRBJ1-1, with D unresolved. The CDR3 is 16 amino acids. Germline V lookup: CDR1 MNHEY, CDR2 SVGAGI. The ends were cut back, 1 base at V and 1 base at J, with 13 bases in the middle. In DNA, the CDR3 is TGTGCCAGCAGTTACTTTTATGGCAGCCGGAACACTGAAGCTTTCTTT. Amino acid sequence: CASSYFYGSRNTEAFF.

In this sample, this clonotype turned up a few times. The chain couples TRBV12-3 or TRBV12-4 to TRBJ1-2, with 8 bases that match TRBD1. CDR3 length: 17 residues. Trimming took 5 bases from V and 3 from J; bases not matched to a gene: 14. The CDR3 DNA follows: TGTGCCAGCAGTAGTACCGCGGAGGACAGGGTAGACTATGGCTACACCTTC. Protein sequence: CASSSTAEDRVDYGYTF.

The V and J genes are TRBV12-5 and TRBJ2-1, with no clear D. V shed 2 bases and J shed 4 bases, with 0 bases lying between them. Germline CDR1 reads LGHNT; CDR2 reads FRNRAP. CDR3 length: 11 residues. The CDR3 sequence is CASGLYNEQFF. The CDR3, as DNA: TGTGCTAGTGGTTTGTACAATGAGCAGTTCTTC.

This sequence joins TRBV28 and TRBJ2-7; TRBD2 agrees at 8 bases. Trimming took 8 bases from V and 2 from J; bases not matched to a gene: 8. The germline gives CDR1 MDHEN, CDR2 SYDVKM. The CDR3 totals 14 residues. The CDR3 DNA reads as TGTGCCAGCGTCCCCTCGGGGGGGGCCTACGAGCAGTACTTC. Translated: CASVPSGGAYEQYF.

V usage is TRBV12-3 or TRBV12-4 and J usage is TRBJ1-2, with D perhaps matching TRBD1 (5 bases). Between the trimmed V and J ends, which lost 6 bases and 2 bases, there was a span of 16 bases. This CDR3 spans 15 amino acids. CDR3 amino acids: CASRRGFAGNYGYTF. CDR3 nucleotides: TGTGCCAGCAGGAGGGGCTTTGCAGGGAACTATGGCTACACCTTC.

This chain's CDR3 is CASLGNTEAFF. CDR3 DNA: TGTGCCAGCTTAGGAAACACTGAAGCTTTCTTT. This chain uses TRBV6-5 with TRBJ1-1; D unclear. V was shortened by 8 bases and J by 2 bases, with 6 bases between the two germline ends. The CDR3 has 11 amino acids. Germline CDR1 is MNHEY and CDR2 is SVGAGI.

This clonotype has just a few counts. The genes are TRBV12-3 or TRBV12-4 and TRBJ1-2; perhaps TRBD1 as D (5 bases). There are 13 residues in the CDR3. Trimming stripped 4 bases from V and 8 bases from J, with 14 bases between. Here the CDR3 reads CASSSSQGGGYTF. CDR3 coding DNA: TGTGCCAGCAGTTCCTCGCAGGGAGGCGGCTACACCTTC.

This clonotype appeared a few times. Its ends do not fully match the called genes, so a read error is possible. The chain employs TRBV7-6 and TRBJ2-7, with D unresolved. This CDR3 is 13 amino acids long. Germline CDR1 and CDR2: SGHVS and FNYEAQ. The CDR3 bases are TGTGCTAGCAGCTTAGAGGTATTCGGGGAGCAGTACTTC. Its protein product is CASSLEVFGEQYF.

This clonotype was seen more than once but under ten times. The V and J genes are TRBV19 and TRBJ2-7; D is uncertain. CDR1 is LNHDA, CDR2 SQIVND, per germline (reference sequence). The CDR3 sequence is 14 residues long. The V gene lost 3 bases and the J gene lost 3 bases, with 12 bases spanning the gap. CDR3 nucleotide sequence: TGTGCCAGTAGTATCACCGGTGGTGGCTACGAGCAGTACTTC. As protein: CASSITGGGYEQYF.

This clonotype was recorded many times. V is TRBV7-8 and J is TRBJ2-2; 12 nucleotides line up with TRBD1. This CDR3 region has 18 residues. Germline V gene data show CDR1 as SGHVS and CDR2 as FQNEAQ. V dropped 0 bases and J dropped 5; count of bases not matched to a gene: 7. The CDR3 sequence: CASSLAMGTGGKTGELFF. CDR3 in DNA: TGTGCCAGCAGCTTAGCGATGGGGACAGGGGGCAAGACCGGGGAGCTGTTTTTT.

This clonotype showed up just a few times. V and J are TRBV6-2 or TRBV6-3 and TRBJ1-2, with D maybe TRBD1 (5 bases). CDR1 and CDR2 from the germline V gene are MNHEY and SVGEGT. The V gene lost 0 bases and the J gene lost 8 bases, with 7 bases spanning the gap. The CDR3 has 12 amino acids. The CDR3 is CASSYSNRGYTF. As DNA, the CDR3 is TGTGCCAGCAGTTACTCGAACAGGGGCTACACCTTC.

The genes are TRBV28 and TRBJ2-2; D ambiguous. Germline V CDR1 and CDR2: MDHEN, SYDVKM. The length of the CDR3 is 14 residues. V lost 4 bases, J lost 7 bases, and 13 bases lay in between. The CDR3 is CASSYFGEGGELFF. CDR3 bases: TGTGCCAGCAGTTACTTCGGCGAAGGCGGGGAGCTGTTTTTT. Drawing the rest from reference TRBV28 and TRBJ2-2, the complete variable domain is DVKVTQSSRYLVKRTGEKVFLECVQDMDHENMFWYRQDPGLGLRLIYFSYDVKMKEKGDIPEGYSVSREKKERFSLILESASTNQTSMYLCASSYFGEGGELFFGEGSRLTVL.

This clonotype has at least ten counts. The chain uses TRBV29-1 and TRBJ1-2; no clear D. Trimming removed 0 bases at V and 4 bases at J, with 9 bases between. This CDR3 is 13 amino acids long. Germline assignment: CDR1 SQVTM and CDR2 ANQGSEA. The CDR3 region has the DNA TGCAGCGTTGAAGAGGGGATAAGCTATGGCTACACCTTC. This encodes CSVEEGISYGYTF.

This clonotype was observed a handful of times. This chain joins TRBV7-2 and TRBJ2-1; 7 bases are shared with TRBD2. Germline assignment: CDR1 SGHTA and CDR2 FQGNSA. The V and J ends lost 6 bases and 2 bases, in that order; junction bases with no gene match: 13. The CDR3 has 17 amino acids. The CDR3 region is CASSSGNWGGAYNEQFF. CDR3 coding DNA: TGTGCCAGCAGTTCTGGGAACTGGGGGGGTGCCTACAATGAGCAGTTCTTC.

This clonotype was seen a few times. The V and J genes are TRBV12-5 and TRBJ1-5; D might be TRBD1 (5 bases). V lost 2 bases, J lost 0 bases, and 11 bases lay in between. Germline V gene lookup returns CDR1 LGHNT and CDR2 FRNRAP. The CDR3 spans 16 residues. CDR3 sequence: CASGLFRGGSNQPQHF. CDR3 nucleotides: TGTGCTAGTGGTTTGTTTCGGGGGGGTAGCAATCAGCCCCAGCATTTT. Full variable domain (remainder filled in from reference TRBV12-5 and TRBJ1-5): DARVTQTPRHKVTEMGQEVTMRCQPILGHNTVFWYRQTMMQGLELLAYFRNRAPLDDSGMPKDRFSAEMPDATLATLKIQPSEPRDSAVYFCASGLFRGGSNQPQHFGDGTRLSIL.

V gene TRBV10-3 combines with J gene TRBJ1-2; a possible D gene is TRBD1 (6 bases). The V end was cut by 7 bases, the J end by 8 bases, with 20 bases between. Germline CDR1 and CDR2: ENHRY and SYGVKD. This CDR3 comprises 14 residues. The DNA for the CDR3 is TGTGCCATCACGGTGGACAGTTCCCAGGGGGGCTACACCTTC. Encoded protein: CAITVDSSQGGYTF.

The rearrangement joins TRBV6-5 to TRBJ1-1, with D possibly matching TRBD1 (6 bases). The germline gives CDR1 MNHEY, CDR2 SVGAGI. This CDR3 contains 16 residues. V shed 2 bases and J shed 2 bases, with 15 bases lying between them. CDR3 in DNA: TGTGCCAGCAGTTACGTAATGGGGGGGCCAAACACTGAAGCTTTCTTT. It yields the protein CASSYVMGGPNTEAFF.

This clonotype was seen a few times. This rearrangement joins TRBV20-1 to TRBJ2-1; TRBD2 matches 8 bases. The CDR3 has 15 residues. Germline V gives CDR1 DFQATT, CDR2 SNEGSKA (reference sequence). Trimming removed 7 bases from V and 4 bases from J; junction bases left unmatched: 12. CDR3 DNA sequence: TGCAGTGTTATAGAGGGTCAGCGGGGGTACAATGAGCAGTTCTTC. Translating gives CSVIEGQRGYNEQFF.

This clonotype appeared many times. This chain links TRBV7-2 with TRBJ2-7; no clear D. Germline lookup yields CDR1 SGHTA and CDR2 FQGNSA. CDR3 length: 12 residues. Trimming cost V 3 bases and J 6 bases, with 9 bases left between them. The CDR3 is CASSFVTSEQYF. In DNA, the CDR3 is TGTGCCAGCAGCTTCGTTACGAGCGAGCAGTACTTC.

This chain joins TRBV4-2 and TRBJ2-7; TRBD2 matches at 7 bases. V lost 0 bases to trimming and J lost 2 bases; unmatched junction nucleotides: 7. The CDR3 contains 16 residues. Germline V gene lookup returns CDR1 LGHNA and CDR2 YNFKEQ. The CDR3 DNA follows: TGTGCCAGCAGCCAAGATCGGGCTAGCGGAGCCTACGAGCAGTACTTC. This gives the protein CASSQDRASGAYEQYF.

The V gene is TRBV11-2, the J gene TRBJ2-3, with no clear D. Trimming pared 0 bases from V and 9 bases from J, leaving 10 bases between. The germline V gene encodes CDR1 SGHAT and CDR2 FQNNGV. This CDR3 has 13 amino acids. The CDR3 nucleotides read TGTGCCAGCAGCTTAGAATCCGCGAAAACGCAGTATTTT. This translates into CASSLESAKTQYF.

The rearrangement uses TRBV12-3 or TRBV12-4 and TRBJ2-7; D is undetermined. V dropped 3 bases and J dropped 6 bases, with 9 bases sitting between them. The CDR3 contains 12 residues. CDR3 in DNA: TGTGCCAGCAGTTTGCCGGATTCCGAGCAGTACTTC. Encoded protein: CASSLPDSEQYF.

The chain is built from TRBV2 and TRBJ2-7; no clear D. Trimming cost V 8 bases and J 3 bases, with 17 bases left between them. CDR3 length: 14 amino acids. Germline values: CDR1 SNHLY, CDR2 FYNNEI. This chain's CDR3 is CASFYQAGYYEQYF. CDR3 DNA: TGTGCCAGCTTCTACCAGGCAGGTTACTACGAGCAGTACTTC.

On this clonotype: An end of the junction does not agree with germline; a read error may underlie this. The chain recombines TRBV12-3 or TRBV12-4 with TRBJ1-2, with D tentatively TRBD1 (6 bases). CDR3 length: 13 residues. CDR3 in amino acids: CASSDGPGAEGVF. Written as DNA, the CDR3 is TGTGCCAGCAGTGACGGACCGGGGGCTGAGGGTGTCTTC.

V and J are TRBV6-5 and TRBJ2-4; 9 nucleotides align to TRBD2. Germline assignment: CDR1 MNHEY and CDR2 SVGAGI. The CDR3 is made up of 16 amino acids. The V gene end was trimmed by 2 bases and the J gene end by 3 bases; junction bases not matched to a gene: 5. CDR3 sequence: CASSYSGGHYKNIQYF. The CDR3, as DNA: TGTGCCAGCAGTTACAGCGGGGGGCATTACAAAAACATTCAGTACTTC.

In DNA form, the CDR3 reads TGTGCCAGCTCACTCGGGACAGCCCAAAATGAGCAGTTCTTC. This translates into CASSLGTAQNEQFF. This rearrangement joins TRBV18 to TRBJ2-1; 7 nucleotides agree with TRBD1. V lost 4 bases, J lost 7 bases, and 7 bases stayed unmatched. The CDR3 is 14 residues long. CDR1 and CDR2 from the germline V gene are KGHSH and LQKENI.

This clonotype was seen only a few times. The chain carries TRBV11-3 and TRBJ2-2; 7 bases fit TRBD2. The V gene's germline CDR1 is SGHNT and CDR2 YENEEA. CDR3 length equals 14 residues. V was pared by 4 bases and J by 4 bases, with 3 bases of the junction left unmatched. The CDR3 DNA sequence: TGTGCCAGCAGCTGGCCGGGAGGCACCGGGGAGCTGTTTTTT. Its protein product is CASSWPGGTGELFF. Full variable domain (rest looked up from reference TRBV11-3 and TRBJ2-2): EAGVVQSPRYKIIEKKQPVAFWCNPISGHNTLYWYLQNLGQGPELLIRYENEEAVDDSQLPKDRFSAERLKGVDSTLKIQPAELGDSAVYLCASSWPGGTGELFFGEGSRLTVL.

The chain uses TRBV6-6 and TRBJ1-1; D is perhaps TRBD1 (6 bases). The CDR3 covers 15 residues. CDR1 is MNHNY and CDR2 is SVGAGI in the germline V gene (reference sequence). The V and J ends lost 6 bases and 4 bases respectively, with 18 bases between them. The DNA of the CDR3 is TGTGCCAGCAGGGAAATACAGGGACTAGGCACTGAAGCTTTCTTT. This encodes CASREIQGLGTEAFF.

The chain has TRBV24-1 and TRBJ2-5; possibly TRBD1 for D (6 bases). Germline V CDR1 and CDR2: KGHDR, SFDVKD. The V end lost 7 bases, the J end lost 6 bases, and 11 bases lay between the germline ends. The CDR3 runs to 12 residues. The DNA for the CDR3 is TGTGCCACCAGCCAACAGGGCCAGACCCAGTACTTC. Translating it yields CATSQQGQTQYF.